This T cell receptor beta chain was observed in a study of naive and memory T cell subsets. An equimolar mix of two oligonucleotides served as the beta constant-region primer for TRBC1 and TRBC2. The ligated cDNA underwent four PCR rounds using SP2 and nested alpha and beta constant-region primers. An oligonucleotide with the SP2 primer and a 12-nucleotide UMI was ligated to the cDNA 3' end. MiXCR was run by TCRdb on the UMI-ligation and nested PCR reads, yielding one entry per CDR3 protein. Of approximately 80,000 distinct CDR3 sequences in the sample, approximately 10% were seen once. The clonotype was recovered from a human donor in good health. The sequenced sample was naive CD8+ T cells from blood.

DNA for the CDR3: TGCGCCAGCAGTGTTACCAGAGTGTCCGGATCCGGGGAGCTGTTTTTT. It specifies CASSVTRVSGSGELFF. The chain links TRBV10-1 to TRBJ2-2; D ambiguous. Germline CDR1 is WNHNN and CDR2 is SYGVQD (reference sequence). The CDR3 has 16 amino acids. The V gene lost 4 bases and the J gene lost 6 bases, with 18 bases spanning the gap.